The present T cell receptor (beta chain) was sequenced within a study of blood T cell repertoires in COVID-19. Study-level information: Both acute and convalescent COVID-19 samples were obtained from the United States, Italy and Spain. In each case, the material was cDNA or gDNA derived from T cells, B-cell-depleted T cells, or PBMCs.

Germline V gives CDR1 KGHSH, CDR2 LQKENI. There are 14 residues in the CDR3. Unmatched junction bases numbered 1, after V lost 4 bases and J lost 1 base. Libraries were prepared by immunoSEQ multiplex PCR; TCRdb keeps only in-frame clonotypes and omits some of them. The sample has about 210,000 clones, 70% to 90% seen once. This clonotype originated in a man in his forties or fifties with acute or convalescent COVID-19. The sequenced material came from peripheral blood. The rearrangement uses TRBV18 and TRBJ1-1; 9 bases align to TRBD1. In DNA, the CDR3 is TGTGCCAGCTCACGGGGACAGGGGAACACTGAAGCTTTCTTT. This codes for CASSRGQGNTEAFF. The complete variable domain, with remaining parts taken from reference TRBV18 and TRBJ1-1, reads NAGVMQNPRHLVRRRGQEARLRCSPMKGHSHVYWYRQLPEEGLKFMVYLQKENIIDESGMPKERFSAEFPKEGPSILRIQQVVRGDSAAYFCASSRGQGNTEAFFGQGTRLTVV.